These 8 T cell receptor beta chains originate from one sample sequenced in a study of cytomegalovirus exposure and HLA in healthy donors. Primers for the PCR totalled 60 Vbeta and 13 Jbeta. Sequenced by immunoSEQ multiplex PCR; TCRdb stores in-frame clones only, minus some. The sample lists 150,000 to 200,000 clones, around 78% seen once, with approximately 2.2% in the top ten. Sequencing used PBMCs. Receptors were obtained from a woman between 25 and 40 years old in good health and CMV-seropositive.

The CDR3 DNA reads TGCGCCAGCAGCCGGGTAGGGAGGTTCGGGGAGCTGTTTTTT. Protein sequence: CASSRVGRFGELFF. The chain has TRBV4-1 and TRBJ2-2; D might be TRBD2 (6 bases). The CDR3 has 14 residues. V was cut by 4 bases and J by 7 bases, with 13 bases left in between. Looked up from germline, CDR1 is MGHRA and CDR2 is YSYEKL.

This chain uses TRBV2 with TRBJ1-4, with 7 nucleotides matching TRBD1. The trim removed 7 bases at V and 3 bases at J, leaving 5 bases unmatched. CDR3 length equals 14 residues. The germline V gene encodes CDR1 SNHLY and CDR2 FYNNEI. The CDR3 protein is CASNDRVANEKLFF. In DNA form, the CDR3 reads TGTGCCAGCAATGACAGGGTGGCTAATGAAAAACTGTTTTTT.

The V call is TRBV5-1, the J call TRBJ2-5; 10 nucleotides line up with TRBD2. CDR1 is SGHRS and CDR2 is YFSETQ in the germline V gene. This CDR3 contains 16 residues. Trimming removed 0 bases from V and 5 bases from J; junction bases left unmatched: 7. CDR3 nucleotides: TGCGCCAGCAGCTTGGGATCTAGCGGGAGCGGGGAGACCCAGTACTTC. Amino acid sequence: CASSLGSSGSGETQYF. Full variable domain (rest looked up from reference TRBV5-1 and TRBJ2-5): KAGVTQTPRYLIKTRGQQVTLSCSPISGHRSVSWYQQTPGQGLQFLFEYFSETQRNKGNFPGRFSGRQFSNSRSEMNVSTLELGDSALYLCASSLGSSGSGETQYFGPGTRLLVL.

This clone was seen a handful of times. The CDR3 spells CASSGDRQGLTEAFF. The CDR3 DNA reads TGTGCCAGCAGTGGGGACAGACAGGGGTTGACTGAAGCTTTCTTT. This sequence joins TRBV2 and TRBJ1-1; 8 nucleotides align to TRBD1. Trimming removed 4 bases from V and 5 bases from J; junction bases left unmatched: 9. The CDR3 is made up of 15 amino acids. Germline CDR1 reads SNHLY; CDR2 reads FYNNEI.

This chain's CDR3 is CASSQWPTATGTSGNTIYF. The CDR3 bases are TGTGCCAGCAGCCAATGGCCCACTGCGACAGGAACCTCTGGAAACACCATATATTTT. V is TRBV7-9 and J is TRBJ1-3; D possibly corresponds to TRBD1 (6 bases). Germline loops: CDR1 SEHNR, CDR2 FQNEAQ (reference sequence). This CDR3 has 19 amino acids. V was cut by 5 bases and J by 0 bases, with 23 bases left in between.

The chain employs TRBV4-3 and TRBJ1-1; D is perhaps TRBD1 (6 bases). This CDR3 has 14 residues. Germline CDR1 is LGHNA and CDR2 is YSLEER. V was cut by 4 bases and J by 8 bases, with 17 bases left in between. The DNA of the CDR3 is TGCGCCAGCAGCCGTATGTCGGGACACGGAGAAGCTTTCTTT. It is translated as CASSRMSGHGEAFF.

The V and J genes are TRBV6-1 and TRBJ1-6; a possible D gene is TRBD1 (6 bases). The CDR3 is made up of 14 amino acids. V gave up 5 bases and J gave up 3 bases, with 8 bases separating them. Looked up from germline, CDR1 is MNHNS and CDR2 is SASEGT. DNA of the CDR3: TGTGCCAGCAGTACGGACAGCTATAATTCACCCCTCCACTTT. This translates into CASSTDSYNSPLHF.

The chain has TRBV5-4 and TRBJ2-2, with TRBD1 as a possible D gene (6 bases). Germline CDR1 and CDR2: SGHNT and YYREEE (reference sequence). The V gene lost 4 bases and the J gene lost 2 bases, with 12 bases spanning the gap. The CDR3 is 15 residues long. As DNA, the CDR3 is TGTGCCAGCAGCCAACAGGGAGTTAACACCGGGGAGCTGTTTTTT. As protein: CASSQQGVNTGELFF.